The 30 T cell receptor beta chains presented below share a single source sample, sequenced in a study of blood T cell repertoires in COVID-19. Sequencing used immunoSEQ multiplex PCR; TCRdb keeps in-frame clones, though not all of them. The sample shows approximately 240,000 clones, about 85% of them seen only once. Material for sequencing was PBMCs or T cells enriched from blood (not recorded which). These receptors came from a woman aged 25 to 39 with acute COVID-19.

This rearrangement joins TRBV5-1 to TRBJ1-2; 7 nucleotides match TRBD1. The CDR3 totals 15 residues. V shed 3 bases, J shed 6 bases, and the junction held 11 bases outside the gene matches. In germline, CDR1 is SGHRS, CDR2 YFSETQ. The CDR3 is CASSYRDSRPHGYTF. The CDR3 DNA reads as TGCGCCAGCAGCTACCGGGACAGCCGCCCCCATGGCTACACCTTC.

This clone has a handful of counts. The chain recombines TRBV28 with TRBJ1-2, with 9 bases matching TRBD1. This CDR3 contains 15 residues. Germline-derived CDR1 and CDR2 are MDHEN and SYDVKM. The ends lost 4 bases at V and 4 bases at J; junction bases unmatched: 7. The CDR3 spells CASSSGTGRLYGYTF. The CDR3 DNA follows: TGTGCCAGCAGTTCCGGGACAGGGAGACTCTATGGCTACACCTTC.

The chain couples TRBV9 to TRBJ1-1, with 8 bases identical to TRBD1. CDR1 is SGDLS, CDR2 YYNGEE, per germline. The V gene end was trimmed by 4 bases and the J gene end by 0 bases; junction bases not matched to a gene: 5. The CDR3 is 15 amino acids. The CDR3: CASSKQGVVNTEAFF. CDR3 sequence (DNA): TGTGCCAGCAGCAAACAGGGGGTGGTGAACACTGAAGCTTTCTTT.

A single count supports this clone. The chain carries TRBV29-1 and TRBJ1-2, with a possible D match to TRBD1 (6 bases). CDR1 is SQVTM, CDR2 ANQGSEA, per germline. V lost 4 bases and J lost 8, with 17 bases in between. The CDR3 runs to 13 residues. The CDR3 coding sequence is TGCAGCGTTGGGACAGAGCTATTTAAGGGCTACACCTTC. Its protein is CSVGTELFKGYTF. Full variable domain (remainder filled in from reference TRBV29-1 and TRBJ1-2): SAVISQKPSRDICQRGTSLTIQCQVDSQVTMMFWYRQQPGQSLTLIATANQGSEATYESGFVIDKFPISRPNLTFSTLTVSNMSPEDSSIYLCSVGTELFKGYTFGSGTRLTVV.

The genes are TRBV19 and TRBJ1-2; 10 positions agree with TRBD1. V gave up 6 bases and J gave up 7 bases; unmatched junction bases: 8. Germline CDR1 reads LNHDA; CDR2 reads SQIVND (reference sequence). The length of the CDR3 is 14 residues. The CDR3 here is CASSYLGTGVGYTF. The CDR3 nucleotides are TGTGCCAGTAGCTACCTCGGGACAGGGGTTGGCTACACCTTC. Full variable domain (outside the CDR3, taken from reference TRBV19 and TRBJ1-2): DGGITQSPKYLFRKEGQNVTLSCEQNLNHDAMYWYRQDPGQGLRLIYYSQIVNDFQKGDIAEGYSVSREKKESFPLTVTSAQKNPTAFYLCASSYLGTGVGYTFGSGTRLTVV.

In DNA form, the CDR3 reads TGTGCCAGCAGCCGGGGCAGAGGAGCGGGGACTAGCACAGATACGCAGTATTTT. It codes for CASSRGRGAGTSTDTQYF. This chain connects TRBV11-2 to TRBJ2-3, with 7 positions matching TRBD2. With 5 bases clipped from V and 0 bases from J, the junction kept 14 bases outside the gene matches. CDR1 and CDR2 (germline): SGHAT, FQNNGV. The CDR3 runs to 18 residues.

The chain combines TRBV7-9 with TRBJ1-1; no definite D call. Germline V gene data show CDR1 as SEHNR and CDR2 as FQNEAQ (reference sequence). V lost 6 bases, J lost 1 base, and 12 bases lay in between. This CDR3 has 14 residues. The CDR3 region is CASSSRGKNTEAFF. The CDR3 region has the DNA TGTGCCAGCAGTTCCCGCGGGAAGAACACTGAAGCTTTCTTT. The full variable domain, with the rest looked up from reference TRBV7-9 and TRBJ1-1, is DTGVSQNPRHKITKRGQNVTFRCDPISEHNRLYWYRQTLGQGPEFLTYFQNEAQLEKSRLLSDRFSAERPKGSFSTLEIQRTEQGDSAMYLCASSSRGKNTEAFFGQGTRLTVV.

The chain is built from TRBV7-3 and TRBJ2-7, with D possibly being TRBD1 (5 bases). There are 15 residues in the CDR3. The germline V gene has CDR1 SGHTA and CDR2 FQGTGA. V lost 3 bases, J lost 0 bases, and 12 bases lay in between. The CDR3 region has the DNA TGTGCCAGCAGCTTGTCCGGAAGGGGCTCCTACGAGCAGTACTTC. Residues: CASSLSGRGSYEQYF.

This sequence joins TRBV19 and TRBJ1-1, with TRBD1 as a possible D gene (5 bases). The germline V gene has CDR1 LNHDA and CDR2 SQIVND (reference sequence). V was shortened by 5 bases and J by 5 bases, with 12 bases between the two germline ends. The CDR3 runs to 13 residues. The CDR3 DNA is TGTGCCAGTAGTCCCCGGGGGGGAACTGAAGCTTTCTTT. This translates into CASSPRGGTEAFF.

The V and J genes are TRBV24-1 and TRBJ1-5; 7 positions match TRBD1. Germline CDR1 KGHDR, CDR2 SFDVKD. This CDR3 has 18 amino acids. J lost 3 bases, V lost 4 bases, and 14 bases had no gene match. The CDR3 loop is CATSDPIRTGDYNQPQHF. In DNA, the CDR3 is TGTGCCACCAGTGACCCTATTCGGACAGGCGACTACAATCAGCCCCAGCATTTT.

J is TRBJ2-5 and V is TRBV28; 10 bases agree with TRBD2. The CDR3 runs to 15 residues. Germline CDR1 MDHEN, CDR2 SYDVKM. The V gene end was trimmed by 5 bases and the J gene end by 4 bases; junction bases not matched to a gene: 7. The CDR3: CASSLPSGGAETQYF. The CDR3 nucleotides are TGTGCCAGCAGTCTGCCTAGCGGGGGTGCAGAGACCCAGTACTTC.

V and J are TRBV14 and TRBJ2-7; 7 bases line up with TRBD1. Unmatched junction bases numbered 16, after V lost 4 bases and J lost 7 bases. CDR1 and CDR2 from the germline V gene are SGHDN and FVKESK. The CDR3 is 16 residues long. CDR3 nucleotide sequence: TGTGCCAGCAGCCCTCCTTCGGGGACAGTGAGATGGGAGCAGTACTTC. It encodes CASSPPSGTVRWEQYF.

The DNA of the CDR3 is TGCAGCGCCCAGACTAGCGGAAATCAAGAGACCCAGTACTTC. Translated: CSAQTSGNQETQYF. The chain carries TRBV29-1 and TRBJ2-5, with 9 nucleotides matching TRBD2. Germline trimming cut 7 bases from V and 2 bases from J; bases unmatched to any gene: 8. Germline V gene sequence: CDR1 SQVTM, CDR2 ANQGSEA. This CDR3 is 14 amino acids long.

J is TRBJ1-2 and V is TRBV20-1, with D perhaps TRBD1 (5 bases). Trimming cost V 4 bases and J 6 bases, with 9 bases left between them. The CDR3 totals 11 residues. Germline loops: CDR1 DFQATT, CDR2 SNEGSKA (reference sequence). The CDR3 nucleotides read TGCAGTGCTAAGGACATCAATGGCTACACCTTC. It specifies CSAKDINGYTF.

This clone was seen more than once but under ten times. This chain joins TRBV4-3 and TRBJ2-7; no definite D call. Germline V CDR1 and CDR2: LGHNA, YSLEER. The CDR3 has 14 amino acids. The germline V and J ends were trimmed by 2 bases and 1 base, with 9 bases remaining between them. The CDR3: CASSQQRRSYEQYF. CDR3 in DNA: TGCGCCAGCAGCCAACAGAGGAGATCCTACGAGCAGTACTTC.

The genes are TRBV28 and TRBJ2-1; 11 bases are a match to TRBD2. Germline V gene lookup returns CDR1 MDHEN and CDR2 SYDVKM. The CDR3 has 15 amino acids. Germline trimming cut 6 bases from V and 9 bases from J; bases unmatched to any gene: 10. This chain's CDR3 is CASSLPVTSGSEQFF. The CDR3 nucleotides read TGTGCCAGCAGCCTGCCCGTAACTAGCGGGAGTGAGCAGTTCTTC.

V usage is TRBV10-3 and J usage is TRBJ1-2; the match to TRBD1 covers 8 bases. The V gene end was trimmed by 2 bases and the J gene end by 1 base; junction bases not matched to a gene: 0. Germline loops: CDR1 ENHRY, CDR2 SYGVKD. The CDR3 runs 14 residues. The CDR3 spells CAISEGQGNYGYTF. CDR3 bases: TGTGCCATCAGTGAGGGACAGGGTAACTATGGCTACACCTTC.

V and J are TRBV30 and TRBJ1-3; D uncertain. The CDR3 is made up of 15 amino acids. The germline gives CDR1 GTSNPN, CDR2 SVGIG (reference sequence). Trimming cost V 2 bases and J 6 bases, with 17 bases left between them. DNA of the CDR3: TGTGCCTGGAGTAAGTGGTCACCCCAGAAAAACACCATATATTTT. Encoded protein: CAWSKWSPQKNTIYF.

This clone was detected only once. The chain joins TRBV3-1 (or the pseudogene TRBV3-2) to TRBJ1-5, with D possibly TRBD1 on 5 matching bases. CDR1 LGHDT and CDR2 YNNKEL come from the germline V gene (reference sequence). V shed 1 base and J shed 4 bases, with 14 bases lying between them. The CDR3 is 16 residues long. The chain's CDR3 is CASSQAVGQGNQPQHF. CDR3 sequence (DNA): TGTGCCAGCAGCCAAGCGGTAGGCCAGGGTAATCAGCCCCAGCATTTT.

The chain combines TRBV9 with TRBJ2-2; 7 nucleotides align to TRBD1. The CDR3 has 15 amino acids. Germline values: CDR1 SGDLS, CDR2 YYNGEE. The junction had 7 bases not matched to a gene; V was cut back by 4 bases and J by 4 bases. The CDR3 DNA reads TGTGCCAGCAGCCTAACAGGGGTGGGCACCGGGGAGCTGTTTTTT. This gives the protein CASSLTGVGTGELFF.

V is TRBV14 and J is TRBJ2-2; 7 positions agree with TRBD1. The CDR3 consists of 15 residues. CDR1 is SGHDN and CDR2 is FVKESK in the germline V gene. V shed 3 bases, J shed 1 base, and the junction held 2 bases outside the gene matches. The CDR3 DNA reads as TGTGCCAGCAGCCACGGACAGGAGAACACCGGGGAGCTGTTTTTT. Protein sequence: CASSHGQENTGELFF.

V usage is TRBV11-2 and J usage is TRBJ2-7; 11 positions match TRBD2. CDR1 and CDR2 from the germline V gene are SGHAT and FQNNGV. Trimming took 0 bases from V and 6 from J; bases not matched to a gene: 4. The CDR3 consists of 15 residues. The CDR3 loop reads CASSLEPLAGAEQYF. The DNA of the CDR3 is TGTGCCAGCAGCTTAGAACCACTAGCGGGAGCCGAGCAGTACTTC.

The chain carries TRBV28 and TRBJ2-7; no definite D call. CDR3 length equals 11 residues. The V gene lost 3 bases and the J gene lost 4 bases, with 4 bases spanning the gap. CDR1 is MDHEN, CDR2 SYDVKM, per germline. The CDR3 reads CASSFRYEQYF. The CDR3 bases are TGTGCCAGCAGTTTTCGGTACGAGCAGTACTTC. The full variable domain, its missing parts supplied by reference TRBV28 and TRBJ2-7, is DVKVTQSSRYLVKRTGEKVFLECVQDMDHENMFWYRQDPGLGLRLIYFSYDVKMKEKGDIPEGYSVSREKKERFSLILESASTNQTSMYLCASSFRYEQYFGPGTRLTVT.

The rearrangement uses TRBV23-1 and TRBJ1-5, with 7 bases identical to TRBD1. TRBV23-1 is marked as an open reading frame, function uncertain. V was pared by 4 bases and J by 3 bases, with 21 bases of the junction left unmatched. There are 20 residues in the CDR3. In DNA form, the CDR3 reads TGCGCCAGCAGTCTCTACGGTGAGGGGACAGAATGGAGAGACAATCAGCCCCAGCATTTT. As protein: CASSLYGEGTEWRDNQPQHF.

This chain connects TRBV9 to TRBJ1-1, with D hard to call. Germline CDR1 SGDLS, CDR2 YYNGEE. The CDR3 is 12 amino acids. V lost 4 bases, J lost 3 bases, and 7 bases lay in between. The CDR3 reads CASSPSDTEAFF. As DNA, the CDR3 is TGTGCCAGCAGCCCCTCTGACACTGAAGCTTTCTTT.

V is TRBV19 and J is TRBJ1-1, with 11 bases matching TRBD1. V gave up 6 bases and J gave up 2 bases; unmatched junction bases: 8. Germline loops: CDR1 LNHDA, CDR2 SQIVND (reference sequence). The CDR3 runs to 16 residues. The chain's CDR3 is CASRIGQGARNTEAFF. The CDR3 bases are TGTGCCAGTAGGATCGGACAGGGGGCAAGAAACACTGAAGCTTTCTTT.

The chain couples TRBV11-2 to TRBJ2-5; TRBD2 matches at 7 bases. Per germline, CDR1 SGHAT and CDR2 FQNNGV. The CDR3 totals 15 residues. With V trimmed by 5 bases and J by 3 bases, 9 bases remained unmatched. CDR3: CASSTVFGGEETQYF. The CDR3 DNA follows: TGTGCCAGCAGCACTGTCTTTGGGGGGGAAGAGACCCAGTACTTC.

In nucleotides, the CDR3 is TGTGCCAGCTCACCGAATTCCCACATGTCCTACGAGCAGTACTTC. Translating it yields CASSPNSHMSYEQYF. The chain combines TRBV18 with TRBJ2-7; no clear D. Looked up from germline, CDR1 is KGHSH and CDR2 is LQKENI. Trimming shortened V by 3 bases and J by 1 base, and 13 bases separated the two germline ends. The length of the CDR3 is 15 residues.

The chain couples TRBV4-1 to TRBJ1-6; TRBD1 matches 9 bases. The germline V gene encodes CDR1 MGHRA and CDR2 YSYEKL. V was clipped by 2 bases and J by 10 bases; unmatched bases: 3. This CDR3 has 14 residues. CDR3 sequence: CASSQPGQGSPLHF. Here the CDR3 DNA reads TGCGCCAGCAGCCAACCGGGACAGGGCTCACCCCTCCACTTT.

The chain combines TRBV30 with TRBJ1-6; D gene unclear. The CDR3 loop spans 19 amino acids. V was pared by 0 bases and J by 0 bases, with 18 bases between. The germline gives CDR1 GTSNPN, CDR2 SVGIG (reference sequence). The DNA of the CDR3 is TGTGCCTGGAGTGTACCGGGGTCCAGTACAAGCTCCTATAATTCACCCCTCCACTTT. Translating it yields CAWSVPGSSTSSYNSPLHF.